Presented here are 9 T cell receptor beta chains from one specimen sequenced in a study of blood T cell repertoires in COVID-19. Produced via immunoSEQ multiplex PCR; TCRdb's table is partial and in-frame only. The sample yields hundreds of thousands of clones, roughly 80% seen once. Sequenced sample: PBMCs or T cells enriched from blood (not recorded which). Receptors were obtained from a woman aged 45-59 years who had been exposed to COVID-19.

This clone was recorded once. The CDR3 nucleotides are TGTGCCAGCAGCCTTACAGGGCGGGACGAGCAGTACTTC. Encoded protein: CASSLTGRDEQYF. The rearrangement links TRBV7-9 to TRBJ2-7, with a possible D match to TRBD1 (6 bases). Germline values: CDR1 SEHNR, CDR2 FQNEAQ (reference sequence). The CDR3 length is 13 residues. The V gene lost 5 bases and the J gene lost 5 bases, with 13 bases spanning the gap.

The V gene is TRBV20-1, the J gene TRBJ2-2; maybe TRBD2 (5 bases). The CDR3 extends over 14 amino acids. Per germline, CDR1 DFQATT and CDR2 SNEGSKA (reference sequence). The germline V and J ends were trimmed by 3 bases and 3 bases, with 11 bases remaining between them. The CDR3 nucleotides are TGCAGTGCTAGTCCAGCGCGGGACACCGGGGAGCTGTTTTTT. It encodes CSASPARDTGELFF.

V gene TRBV19 combines with J gene TRBJ1-5; TRBD1 aligns across 12 bases. CDR1 and CDR2 (germline): LNHDA, SQIVND (reference sequence). This CDR3 is 14 amino acids long. J gave up 6 bases and V 8 bases, and 5 bases lay outside the gene matches. This CDR3 is CASSGQGAIQPQHF. DNA of the CDR3: TGTGCCAGTTCGGGACAGGGGGCAATTCAGCCCCAGCATTTT.

The DNA of the CDR3 is TGTGCCACCAGCAGAGACCCGGCGGGGGGGCCATCATCGAGTGAGCAGTTCTTC. Its translation: CATSRDPAGGPSSSEQFF. The chain combines TRBV15 with TRBJ2-1; 9 nucleotides align to TRBD2. The germline gives CDR1 LNHNV, CDR2 YYDKDF (reference sequence). V trimming: 0 bases; J trimming: 9 bases; junction bases outside the gene matches: 15. There are 18 residues in the CDR3.

This clone occurred once. The chain links TRBV2 to TRBJ2-5, with a tentative D call TRBD1 (5 bases). Germline CDR1 reads SNHLY; CDR2 reads FYNNEI. V lost 8 bases, J lost 1 base, and 17 bases lay in between. The CDR3 is made up of 15 amino acids. CDR3 DNA sequence: TGTGCCAGCTCCAGACAGTCTTCTGTCCAAGAGACCCAGTACTTC. It encodes CASSRQSSVQETQYF.

The chain has TRBV6-5 and TRBJ1-3; no reliable D call. Germline values: CDR1 MNHEY, CDR2 SVGAGI. This CDR3 is built from 14 residues. The V end lost 2 bases, the J end lost 0 bases, and 5 bases lay between the germline ends. The CDR3 reads CASSYEASGNTIYF. The DNA for the CDR3 is TGTGCCAGCAGTTACGAAGCCTCTGGAAACACCATATATTTT.

This sequence joins TRBV29-1 and TRBJ2-3; a possible D gene is TRBD1 (6 bases). This CDR3 has 14 amino acids. V was pared by 3 bases and J by 5 bases, with 15 bases between. CDR1 SQVTM and CDR2 ANQGSEA come from the germline V gene. The CDR3 DNA sequence: TGCAGCGTTGATGAAATGGGGGCGCTAGATACGCAGTATTTT. Translation gives CSVDEMGALDTQYF.

V usage is TRBV20-1 and J usage is TRBJ2-1, with D maybe TRBD2 (6 bases). This CDR3 region has 11 residues. The V gene lost 3 bases and the J gene lost 8 bases, with 8 bases spanning the gap. Germline lookup yields CDR1 DFQATT and CDR2 SNEGSKA (reference sequence). In nucleotides, the CDR3 is TGCAGTGCTAGGACTAGTGATGAGCAGTTCTTC. As protein: CSARTSDEQFF.

This clone was found once. The chain has TRBV13 and TRBJ2-3; D possibly corresponds to TRBD1 (5 bases). Germline loops: CDR1 PRHDT, CDR2 FYEKMQ (reference sequence). V lost 2 bases to trimming and J lost 5 bases, with 8 bases between them. This CDR3 is built from 13 residues. The CDR3 here is CASSLRQGDTQYF. The CDR3 nucleotides are TGTGCCAGCAGCTTACGGCAGGGAGATACGCAGTATTTT. The full variable domain, rest sourced from reference TRBV13 and TRBJ2-3, is AAGVIQSPRHLIKEKRETATLKCYPIPRHDTVYWYQQGPGQDPQFLISFYEKMQSDKGSIPDRFSAQQFSDYHSELNMSSLELGDSALYFCASSLRQGDTQYFGPGTRLTVL.